This TCR beta chain was obtained from a study of CD8 T cells in Susac syndrome. A note on this clonotype: Antigen: not known.

Study-wide findings and caveats: The authors acknowledged that their TCR sequencing and HLA analysis involved a relatively small number of individuals.

RNA in amounts of roughly 0.5 to 1 ug was reverse transcribed with random hexamers. TCRdb re-called the immunoSEQ multiplex PCR reads with MiXCR, one entry per CDR3 protein. The sample shows about 200,000 distinct CDR3 sequences, 95% of them seen only once. Germline V lookup: CDR1 DFQATT, CDR2 SNEGSKA (reference sequence). The length of the CDR3 is 13 residues. J lost 3 bases, V lost 6 bases, and 6 bases had no gene match. CD8+ and CD4+ T cells were negatively isolated; TEMRA cells were FACS-enriched. This TCR came from a human donor in good health. The chain combines TRBV20-1 with TRBJ2-7; 9 nucleotides match TRBD2. The sample taken for sequencing was CD4+ T cells from PBMCs. The CDR3 DNA reads as TGCAGTGCGAGACTAGCGGAGGGCTACGAGCAGTACGTC. Translating it yields CSARLAEGYEQYV.